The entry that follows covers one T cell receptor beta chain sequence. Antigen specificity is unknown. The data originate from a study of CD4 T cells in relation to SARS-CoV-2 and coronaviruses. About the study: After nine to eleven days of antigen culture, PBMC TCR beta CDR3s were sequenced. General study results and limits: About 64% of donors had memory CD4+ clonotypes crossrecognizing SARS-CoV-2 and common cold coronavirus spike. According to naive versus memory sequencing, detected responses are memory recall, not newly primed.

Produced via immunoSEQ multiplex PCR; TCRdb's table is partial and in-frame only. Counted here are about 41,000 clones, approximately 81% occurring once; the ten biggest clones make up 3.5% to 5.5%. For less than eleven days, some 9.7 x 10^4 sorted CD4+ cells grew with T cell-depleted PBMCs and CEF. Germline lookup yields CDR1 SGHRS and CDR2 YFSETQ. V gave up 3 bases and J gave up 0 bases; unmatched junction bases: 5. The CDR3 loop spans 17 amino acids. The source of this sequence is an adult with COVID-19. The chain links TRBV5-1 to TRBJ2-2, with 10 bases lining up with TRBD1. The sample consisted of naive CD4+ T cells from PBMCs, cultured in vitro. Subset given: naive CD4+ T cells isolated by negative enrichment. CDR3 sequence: CASSWGGTGANTGELFF. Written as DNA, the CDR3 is TGCGCCAGCAGCTGGGGGGGGACAGGGGCGAACACCGGGGAGCTGTTTTTT.